Presented here are 4 T cell receptor beta chains from one specimen sequenced in a study of shared clonotypes between healthy human individuals. Clones were read by immunoSEQ multiplex PCR, and TCRdb kept only the in-frame ones, dropping some. There are some 480,000 clones in the sample; 70% to 80% occur only once, and less than 15% lies in the top ten. Sequencing was performed on PBMCs. All receptors derive from a woman aged 40 to 49 in good health. Some clones in this sample may be carry-over from other donors' samples.

The chain employs TRBV19 and TRBJ1-2, with no clear D. V lost 6 bases, J lost 4 bases, and 18 bases lay in between. Germline loops: CDR1 LNHDA, CDR2 SQIVND (reference sequence). The CDR3 runs to 15 residues. In DNA, the CDR3 is TGTGCCAGTAGCCCTTTACCGGGTCCCGGCTATGGCTACACCTTC. This translates into CASSPLPGPGYGYTF. Supplemented by reference TRBV19 and TRBJ1-2, the full variable domain reads DGGITQSPKYLFRKEGQNVTLSCEQNLNHDAMYWYRQDPGQGLRLIYYSQIVNDFQKGDIAEGYSVSREKKESFPLTVTSAQKNPTAFYLCASSPLPGPGYGYTFGSGTRLTVV.

This chain uses TRBV28 with TRBJ1-5; D is unclear. Trimming removed 2 bases from V and 0 bases from J, with 11 bases in between. CDR1 is MDHEN, CDR2 SYDVKM, per germline. The CDR3 consists of 16 residues. DNA of the CDR3: TGTGCCAGCAGTTTACCCCCCCATTATAGCAATCAGCCCCAGCATTTT. Residues: CASSLPPHYSNQPQHF.

The rearrangement joins TRBV27 to TRBJ1-1, with a possible D match to TRBD1 (5 bases). Germline loops: CDR1 MNHEY, CDR2 SMNVEV (reference sequence). Trimming took 4 bases from V and 5 from J, leaving 17 bases between them. This CDR3 has 15 residues. The DNA of the CDR3 is TGTGCCAGCAGTTCCAGCCCCGGGGCGAAGACTGAAGCTTTCTTT. Its protein product is CASSSSPGAKTEAFF.

This clone was recorded a few times. The chain recombines TRBV28 with TRBJ1-1; D unclear. This CDR3 is 13 amino acids long. Per germline, CDR1 MDHEN and CDR2 SYDVKM. The V end was cut by 3 bases, the J end by 5 bases, with 10 bases between. CDR3 sequence reads: CASSFPGFTEAFF. CDR3 sequence (DNA): TGTGCCAGCAGTTTCCCAGGTTTTACTGAAGCTTTCTTT. The full variable domain, with the rest looked up from reference TRBV28 and TRBJ1-1, is DVKVTQSSRYLVKRTGEKVFLECVQDMDHENMFWYRQDPGLGLRLIYFSYDVKMKEKGDIPEGYSVSREKKERFSLILESASTNQTSMYLCASSFPGFTEAFFGQGTRLTVV.